This T cell receptor (beta chain) emerged from a study of T cell responses to AZD1222 COVID-19 vaccine. Regarding the study as a whole: Spike was spanned by vaccine-associated CD4 TCRs, with dominance at 160-218 and 743-854. The donor group comprised mostly white British people and more females; the analysis possibly underestimated clonal diversity.

A word on this clone: Its antigen is as yet unknown.

The V and J ends lost 3 bases and 5 bases respectively, with 14 bases between them. The germline CDR1 and CDR2 sequences are SGHRS and YFSETQ. This CDR3 comprises 14 residues. Data came from immunoSEQ multiplex PCR; TCRdb stores just in-frame clones and leaves some out. The table lists about 120,000 clones, 70% to 90% of them singletons. The receptor was isolated from an adult who received the AZD1222 COVID-19 vaccine. J is TRBJ2-5 and V is TRBV5-1; weak D call: TRBD1 (5 bases). The input for sequencing was peripheral blood, taken 28 days after the second AZD1222 dose. The chain's CDR3 is CASSSLQKGETQYF. The CDR3 DNA follows: TGCGCCAGCAGCTCGCTGCAGAAGGGGGAGACCCAGTACTTC.